This TCR beta chain was identified in a study of T cells in narcolepsy. Study conclusions and caveats: Same-patient CSF and blood CD4+ T cell clonotypes included HCRT-specific and TRIB2-specific autoreactive ones. Autoreactive clone sequences were missing from some blood memory CD4+ repertoires. Autoreactive clonotypes reportedly recurred in blood of same and different patients, not controls.

The CDR3 loop spans 12 amino acids. Per germline, CDR1 LGHNT and CDR2 FRNRAP. V lost 5 bases to trimming and J lost 2 bases, with 5 bases between them. Clones were sequenced by immunoSEQ multiplex PCR, and TCRdb holds only the in-frame ones, with some missing. The sample gives about 20,000 clones, roughly four fifths of which show up once; more than 1.5% is in the top ten. As regards this clone: Its target is not known.

The sequenced material came from memory (CD45RA-) CD4+ T cells from blood. The V and J genes are TRBV12-5 and TRBJ2-3, with no clear D. The TCR sequence derives from a human donor in good health. As DNA, the CDR3 is TGTGCTAGTGGTGCTTCCACAGATACGCAGTATTTT. Residues: CASGASTDTQYF. Supplemented by reference TRBV12-5 and TRBJ2-3, the full variable domain reads DARVTQTPRHKVTEMGQEVTMRCQPILGHNTVFWYRQTMMQGLELLAYFRNRAPLDDSGMPKDRFSAEMPDATLATLKIQPSEPRDSAVYFCASGASTDTQYFGPGTRLTVL.